These 30 T cell receptor beta chains originate from one sample sequenced in a study of CD8+ T cells in alopecia areata. After isolation, RNA underwent reverse transcription to generate cDNA as the sequencing template. Method: immunoSEQ multiplex PCR; TCRdb's copy keeps in-frame clones and lacks some. The sample has 150,000 to 200,000 clones, less than 80% seen once; the top ten hold about an eighth. Sequenced material: CD8+ T cells sorted from blood, taken at week 0. The receptors shown here come from a human donor with alopecia areata.

This chain joins TRBV4-2 and TRBJ1-4; 9 bases are a match to TRBD1. This CDR3 region has 15 residues. The germline V gene encodes CDR1 LGHNA and CDR2 YNFKEQ. V lost 5 bases and J lost 6; bases outside the gene matches: 7. In nucleotides, the CDR3 is TGTGCCAGCAGCATAGGGACAGGGTTGGATGAAAAACTGTTTTTT. Translating it yields CASSIGTGLDEKLFF.

J is TRBJ1-1 and V is TRBV10-3; D remains unclear. The ends were cut back, 7 bases at V and 1 base at J, with 4 bases in the middle. CDR1 is ENHRY and CDR2 is SYGVKD in the germline V gene. This CDR3 is 11 amino acids long. CDR3 sequence reads: CAIKANTEAFF. CDR3 DNA: TGTGCCATCAAGGCGAACACTGAAGCTTTCTTT.

V and J are TRBV4-1 and TRBJ2-1, with 7 nucleotides matching TRBD1. Germline lookup yields CDR1 MGHRA and CDR2 YSYEKL. CDR3 size: 15 residues. J lost 8 bases, V lost 0 bases, and 7 bases had no gene match. The CDR3 DNA follows: TGCGCCAGCAGCCAAGACTTTCGACAGGGCGATGAGCAGTTCTTC. Encoded protein: CASSQDFRQGDEQFF.

The chain links TRBV27 to TRBJ2-4, with D hard to call. Trimming left V 3 bases short and J 0 bases short, with 12 bases between. Germline V CDR1 and CDR2: MNHEY, SMNVEV (reference sequence). This CDR3 has 16 amino acids. CDR3 DNA: TGTGCCAGCAGTTTCCGTGCCCCTTTAGCCAAAAACATTCAGTACTTC. This encodes CASSFRAPLAKNIQYF.

V is TRBV14 and J is TRBJ1-5; the D is unclear. Germline values: CDR1 SGHDN, CDR2 FVKESK. Between the trimmed V and J ends, which lost 1 base and 8 bases, there was a span of 18 bases. The CDR3 is made up of 16 amino acids. The CDR3 DNA reads as TGTGCCAGCAGCCAAGTAACACCGACTAAAACCAAGCCCCAGCATTTT. Residues: CASSQVTPTKTKPQHF.

This clone was observed a few times. The chain combines TRBV27 with TRBJ2-6; a possible D gene is TRBD1 (5 bases). The CDR3 extends over 16 amino acids. The germline V gene has CDR1 MNHEY and CDR2 SMNVEV (reference sequence). Trimming took 10 bases from V and 0 from J, leaving 16 bases between them. CDR3 residues: CATRAGPSSGANVLTF. The DNA of the CDR3 is TGTGCCACCAGGGCTGGACCAAGCTCTGGGGCCAACGTCCTGACTTTC.

The chain joins TRBV30 to TRBJ2-2, with D perhaps matching TRBD2 (5 bases). The germline V gene encodes CDR1 GTSNPN and CDR2 SVGIG (reference sequence). Trimming removed 2 bases at V and 3 bases at J, with 13 bases between. The CDR3 covers 15 residues. CDR3 amino acids: CAWSWRQAYTGELFF. DNA for the CDR3: TGTGCCTGGAGTTGGAGGCAGGCGTACACCGGGGAGCTGTTTTTT. Variable domain in full (rest from reference TRBV30 and TRBJ2-2): SQTIHQWPATLVQPVGSPLSLECTVEGTSNPNLYWYRQAAGRGLQLLFYSVGIGQISSEVPQNLSASRPQDRQFILSSKKLLLSDSGFYLCAWSWRQAYTGELFFGEGSRLTVL.

This chain links TRBV4-1 with TRBJ1-1; D is undetermined. CDR3 length equals 13 residues. V was trimmed by 4 bases and J by 5 bases, leaving 11 bases between them. Germline CDR1 MGHRA, CDR2 YSYEKL. The CDR3 here is CASSLGLGTEAFF. The CDR3 bases are TGCGCCAGCAGCCTTGGCTTGGGGACTGAAGCTTTCTTT.

The genes are TRBV4-1 and TRBJ1-6; the D is unclear. The length of the CDR3 is 17 residues. V was pared by 0 bases and J by 0 bases, with 9 bases between. Germline CDR1 is MGHRA and CDR2 is YSYEKL. The DNA for the CDR3 is TGCGCCAGCAGCCAAGAGGATCGGACCTCCTATAATTCACCCCTCCACTTT. Its translation is CASSQEDRTSYNSPLHF.

V is TRBV6-4 and J is TRBJ2-2; D uncertain. The V gene lost 3 bases and the J gene lost 0 bases, with 5 bases spanning the gap. The germline V gene encodes CDR1 MRHNA and CDR2 SNTAGT. CDR3 length equals 14 residues. The CDR3 nucleotides read TGTGCCAGCAGTGAAGGCGCGAACACCGGGGAGCTGTTTTTT. Translated, it gives CASSEGANTGELFF.

Comments on this clone: Other DNA sequences from this sample encode an identical CDR3 as well. DNA of the CDR3: TGTGCCAGCAGTTTGGGGGGGGATCAGCCCCAGCATTTT. Its protein is CASSLGGDQPQHF. The J gene is TRBJ1-5, the V gene TRBV27; possibly TRBD1 for D (5 bases). The germline V gene encodes CDR1 MNHEY and CDR2 SMNVEV (reference sequence). Between the trimmed V and J ends, which lost 3 bases and 5 bases, there was a span of 8 bases. The CDR3 covers 13 residues.

The chain couples TRBV5-1 to TRBJ2-1, with D hard to call. V lost 1 base, J lost 3 bases, and 2 bases lay in between. The CDR3 covers 12 residues. CDR1 is SGHRS and CDR2 is YFSETQ in the germline V gene. The CDR3 reads CASSLFYNEQFF. CDR3 in DNA: TGCGCCAGCAGCTTGTTCTACAATGAGCAGTTCTTC.

This chain connects TRBV5-6 to TRBJ1-5, with 8 bases fitting TRBD1. The CDR3 is made up of 14 amino acids. Germline V gene sequence: CDR1 SGHDT, CDR2 YYEEEE. V lost 2 bases and J lost 7; bases outside the gene matches: 5. The CDR3 nucleotides read TGTGCCAGCAGCTTAACGACAGGGGTCCAGCCCCAGCATTTT. Protein product: CASSLTTGVQPQHF.

This clone showed up just a few times. The genes are TRBV6-5 and TRBJ2-5; 8 bases agree with TRBD1. Trimming at V came to 6 bases and at J to 5 bases, leaving 11 bases not matched to a gene. The CDR3 consists of 15 residues. Germline V gene lookup returns CDR1 MNHEY and CDR2 SVGAGI. The CDR3 coding sequence is TGTGCCAGCAGCTACACGCCAGGGGGCAGGGAGACCCAGTACTTC. Protein sequence: CASSYTPGGRETQYF.

The chain recombines TRBV27 with TRBJ1-2; the D is unclear. V was shortened by 3 bases and J by 4 bases, with 18 bases between the two germline ends. This CDR3 is built from 16 residues. The germline CDR1 and CDR2 sequences are MNHEY and SMNVEV (reference sequence). CDR3 loop: CASSFSSLAPSYGYTF. In DNA, the CDR3 is TGTGCCAGCAGTTTTTCTTCCCTAGCACCGTCCTATGGCTACACCTTC.

A few counts support this clone. J is TRBJ1-1 and V is TRBV19; no definite D call. Per germline, CDR1 LNHDA and CDR2 SQIVND (reference sequence). The CDR3 is made up of 15 amino acids. V lost 5 bases to trimming and J lost 2 bases, with 15 bases between them. The CDR3 nucleotides read TGTGCCAGTAGTCCCTATGGAGAGGGAAACACTGAAGCTTTCTTT. Its protein product is CASSPYGEGNTEAFF.

This clone was found a few times. The chain joins TRBV29-1 to TRBJ2-5; 7 bases map to TRBD1. The J call could be wrong; TRBJ2-7 is a better fit for the DNA end. The CDR3 length is 13 residues. Germline CDR1 reads SQVTM; CDR2 reads ANQGSEA. CDR3 nucleotide sequence: TGCAGCGTGCAACGGGACAGCTCCTACGAGCAGTACTTC. As protein: CSVQRDSSYEQYF.

V usage is TRBV7-9 and J usage is TRBJ2-3; D is unresolved. The CDR3 runs to 16 residues. In germline, CDR1 is SEHNR, CDR2 FQNEAQ (reference sequence). V was trimmed by 0 bases and J by 2 bases, leaving 12 bases between them. In nucleotides, the CDR3 is TGTGCCAGCAGCTTAGCAGAACGAGACCTCACAGATACGCAGTATTTT. Translating it yields CASSLAERDLTDTQYF.

A single count supports this clone. V is TRBV27 and J is TRBJ1-2; unclear D gene. The V gene lost 8 bases and the J gene lost 3 bases, with 10 bases spanning the gap. Looked up from germline, CDR1 is MNHEY and CDR2 is SMNVEV (reference sequence). The CDR3 is 12 amino acids. CDR3 loop: CASGWKDYGYTF. The CDR3 bases are TGTGCCAGCGGGTGGAAGGACTATGGCTACACCTTC.

As DNA, the CDR3 is TGCAGCGTTGAATCGACGGACAACATTCAGTACTTC. Translated: CSVESTDNIQYF. This chain uses TRBV29-1 with TRBJ2-4; no firm D call. The V end lost 2 bases, the J end lost 7 bases, and 9 bases lay between the germline ends. The CDR3 extends over 12 amino acids. Germline loops: CDR1 SQVTM, CDR2 ANQGSEA.

The CDR3 DNA reads TGTGCCAGCAGCTTAGGTTATTACGAGCAGTACTTC. This translates into CASSLGYYEQYF. V gene TRBV11-2 combines with J gene TRBJ2-7; D is unclear. Trimming took off 1 base at V and 4 bases at J, with 5 bases between the two ends. The CDR3 has 12 amino acids. Looked up from germline, CDR1 is SGHAT and CDR2 is FQNNGV.

This chain connects TRBV6-1 to TRBJ2-1; 12 bases fit TRBD2. This CDR3 has 18 amino acids. CDR1 is MNHNS and CDR2 is SASEGT in the germline V gene. J was trimmed by 2 bases and V by 1 base; bases with no gene match: 6. The CDR3 region has the DNA TGTGCCAGCAGTGAAGGACTAGCGGGGGTTATCCCCTACAATGAGCAGTTCTTC. Protein: CASSEGLAGVIPYNEQFF.

This clone appeared a single time. The chain employs TRBV7-9 and TRBJ2-5; D not resolved. Trimming removed 1 base at V and 3 bases at J, with 15 bases between. The CDR3 is 16 residues long. The V gene's germline CDR1 is SEHNR and CDR2 FQNEAQ (reference sequence). CDR3 sequence: CASSLDPSGWEETQYF. DNA for the CDR3: TGTGCCAGCAGCTTAGACCCGTCCGGGTGGGAAGAGACCCAGTACTTC.

V is TRBV7-9 and J is TRBJ1-2, with D unclear. This CDR3 is built from 15 residues. Germline CDR1 is SEHNR and CDR2 is FQNEAQ (reference sequence). V was cut by 3 bases and J by 8 bases, with 19 bases left in between. The CDR3 DNA reads as TGTGCCAGCAGCTTCTTCCAGCCCTTCTCCCAGGGCTACACCTTC. Protein product: CASSFFQPFSQGYTF. Full variable domain (outside the CDR3, taken from reference TRBV7-9 and TRBJ1-2): DTGVSQNPRHKITKRGQNVTFRCDPISEHNRLYWYRQTLGQGPEFLTYFQNEAQLEKSRLLSDRFSAERPKGSFSTLEIQRTEQGDSAMYLCASSFFQPFSQGYTFGSGTRLTVV.

This clone was found a few times. J is TRBJ2-5 and V is TRBV6-5; maybe TRBD1 (6 bases). The germline CDR1 and CDR2 sequences are MNHEY and SVGAGI. Trimming removed 1 base from V and 2 bases from J, with 11 bases in between. This CDR3 contains 15 residues. This CDR3 is CASSYWGTPQETQYF. The CDR3 DNA follows: TGTGCCAGCAGTTACTGGGGGACACCACAAGAGACCCAGTACTTC.

The rearrangement uses TRBV19 and TRBJ2-1; D tentatively fits TRBD1 or TRBD2 (6 bases each). The CDR3 is 16 residues long. Trimming cost V 5 bases and J 8 bases, with 22 bases left between them. The germline CDR1 and CDR2 sequences are LNHDA and SQIVND (reference sequence). In DNA, the CDR3 is TGTGCCAGTAGTTTCCCGCGGGGTAGGGGGGCAGATGAGCAGTTCTTC. Protein product: CASSFPRGRGADEQFF.

This clone has just a few counts. The rearrangement links TRBV7-9 to TRBJ2-6; 10 bases are shared with TRBD1. Germline lookup yields CDR1 SEHNR and CDR2 FQNEAQ (reference sequence). CDR3 length: 16 residues. V shed 5 bases and J 1 base; nucleotides not matched to a gene: 2. The DNA for the CDR3 is TGTGCCAGCAGCCCGGGACAGGGGTCTGGGGCCAACGTCCTGACTTTC. Translating gives CASSPGQGSGANVLTF. Combining the CDR3 with reference TRBV7-9 and TRBJ2-6 gives the whole variable domain DTGVSQNPRHKITKRGQNVTFRCDPISEHNRLYWYRQTLGQGPEFLTYFQNEAQLEKSRLLSDRFSAERPKGSFSTLEIQRTEQGDSAMYLCASSPGQGSGANVLTFGAGSRLTVL.

J is TRBJ2-1 and V is TRBV5-4; 11 bases agree with TRBD1. Germline V gives CDR1 SGHNT, CDR2 YYREEE (reference sequence). The CDR3 runs 13 residues. The CDR3 protein is CAGRTGGRNEQFF. The CDR3 DNA reads TGTGCGGGGAGGACAGGGGGCAGGAATGAGCAGTTCTTC.

This rearrangement joins TRBV5-1 to TRBJ2-1, with D perhaps matching TRBD1 (6 bases). Germline CDR1 and CDR2: SGHRS and YFSETQ. The V gene lost 1 base and the J gene lost 5 bases, with 10 bases spanning the gap. The CDR3 is made up of 14 amino acids. The CDR3 nucleotides read TGCGCCAGCAGCTTGTTATACAGGGACAATGAGCAGTTCTTC. Its translation is CASSLLYRDNEQFF.

The chain uses TRBV11-2 and TRBJ2-5; 8 bases agree with TRBD2. The J segment lost 4 bases and the V segment lost 3 bases, leaving 10 bases of the junction unmatched. The germline V gene has CDR1 SGHAT and CDR2 FQNNGV. CDR3 length: 16 residues. DNA for the CDR3: TGTGCCAGCAGCTTTTCCCTGGCGGGGGGACGAGAGACCCAGTACTTC. Translation: CASSFSLAGGRETQYF.